This T cell receptor beta chain was captured by sequencing in a study of blood T cells in healthy people across ages. About the research overall: About one barcoded beta molecule per two T cells was the capture yield of template switching.

CDR1 and CDR2 (germline): MGHRA, YSYEKL. V lost 4 bases, J lost 11 bases, and 35 bases lay in between. This CDR3 region has 19 residues. Study-wide findings and caveats: More naive CD4+ cells and higher diversity marked long-lived donors relative to aged donors.

Alongside a J-beta primer mix, a sample-barcoded 5' primer served in a second PCR lasting about 6 to 11 cycles. TCRdb fed the 5' RACE reads into MiXCR, producing one record per CDR3 protein. The repertoire holds roughly 730,000 distinct CDR3 sequences, with roughly 50% as singletons. This clonotype was observed a few times. Its antigen is unknown. Sequences were obtained from blood. This clonotype originated in a man aged 40-49 years in good health. The chain carries TRBV4-1 and TRBJ2-5, with D possibly being TRBD2 (6 bases). In DNA, the CDR3 is TGCGCCAGCAGCCGGAGACCGGGACTCCCAAGAGAAAGCAGCAAAAAGCAGTACTTC. Amino acid sequence: CASSRRPGLPRESSKKQYF.